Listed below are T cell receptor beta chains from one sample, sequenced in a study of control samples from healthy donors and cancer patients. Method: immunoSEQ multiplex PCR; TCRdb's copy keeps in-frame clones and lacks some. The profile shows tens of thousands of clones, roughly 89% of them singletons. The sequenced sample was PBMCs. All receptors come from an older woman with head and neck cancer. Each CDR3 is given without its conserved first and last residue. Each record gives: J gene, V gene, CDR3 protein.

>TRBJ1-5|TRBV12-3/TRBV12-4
ASSWGSYQPQH
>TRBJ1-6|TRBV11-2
ASSAQGRGNSPLH
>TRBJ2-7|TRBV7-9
ASSLPNRQASEPYEQY
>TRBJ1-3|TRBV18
ASSPLLHGQSNSGNTIY
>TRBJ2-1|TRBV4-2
ASSREGDLNNEQF
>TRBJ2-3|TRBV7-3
ASSPGTSGRRSTDTQY
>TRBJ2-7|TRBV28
ASSFRPSGDYEQY
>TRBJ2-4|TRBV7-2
ASSQRVDIQY
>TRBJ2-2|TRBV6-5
ASSWFGELNTGELF
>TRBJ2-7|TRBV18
ASNQGTYEQY
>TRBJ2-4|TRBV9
ASSVSPGGFAKNIQY
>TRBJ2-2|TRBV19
ASSIDVGVANTGELF
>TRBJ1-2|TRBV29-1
SAGEANYGYT
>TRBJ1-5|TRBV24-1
ATSDSTGLAMNQPQH
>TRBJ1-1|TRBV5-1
ASSLLQGNTEAF
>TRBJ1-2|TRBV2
ASSEILGTYT
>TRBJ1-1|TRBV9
ASSVEGQGNTEAF
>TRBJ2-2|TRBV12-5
ASGLVGFTGELF
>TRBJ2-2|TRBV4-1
ASSQDWAGGTRTGELF
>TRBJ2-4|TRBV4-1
ASSQGLAGGVAKNIQY
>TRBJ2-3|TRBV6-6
ASSDGTQY
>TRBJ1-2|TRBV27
ASSPTGAYGYT
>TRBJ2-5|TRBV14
ASSQVPRWLAGQETQY
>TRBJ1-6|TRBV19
ASRVPAGTGNSPLH
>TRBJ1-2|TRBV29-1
SDSGDYGYT
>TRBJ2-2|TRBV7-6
ASSSRLAEGTGELF
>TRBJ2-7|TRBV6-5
ASSQKVGPYYEQY
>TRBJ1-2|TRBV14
ASSHTGGAGASYGYT
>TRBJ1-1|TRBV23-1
ASSQERTGINTEAF
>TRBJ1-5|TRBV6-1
ASSETGRGQPQH
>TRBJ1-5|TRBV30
AWSISGGRGNQPQH
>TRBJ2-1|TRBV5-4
ASSFDRASYNEQF
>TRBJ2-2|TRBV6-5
ASSRQGANTGELF
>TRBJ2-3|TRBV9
ASSVFASDTQY
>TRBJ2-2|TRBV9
ASSGRTGTGELF
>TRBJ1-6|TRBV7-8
ASSSRQGAVYNSPLH
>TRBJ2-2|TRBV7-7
ASSVTRENGELF
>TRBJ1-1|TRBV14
ASSQAEGRRAF
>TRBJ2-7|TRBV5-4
ASSLELAGGREQY
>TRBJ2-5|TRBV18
ASSPPGETQY
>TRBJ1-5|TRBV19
ASSIGQGVDQPQH